This entry describes one T cell receptor beta chain. Some clones are missing from TCRdb's copy, which holds only in-frame ones; the method was immunoSEQ multiplex PCR. The data contain tens of thousands of clones, roughly 87% of them singletons. The entry originates in a study of blood T cell repertoires in COVID-19. Study background: Samples taken during acute and convalescent COVID-19 were collected in the United States, Italy and Spain.

Germline-derived CDR1 and CDR2 are PRHDT and FYEKMQ (reference sequence). This CDR3 contains 15 residues. The trim removed 4 bases at V and 2 bases at J, leaving 8 bases unmatched. Sequenced material: peripheral blood. The TCR sequence derives from an older man with acute or convalescent COVID-19. The V and J genes are TRBV13 and TRBJ2-7; 7 bases match TRBD1. The CDR3 coding sequence is TGTGCCAGCAGCTCCGGGCTGGGACAGACCTACGAGCAGTACTTC. It codes for CASSSGLGQTYEQYF.